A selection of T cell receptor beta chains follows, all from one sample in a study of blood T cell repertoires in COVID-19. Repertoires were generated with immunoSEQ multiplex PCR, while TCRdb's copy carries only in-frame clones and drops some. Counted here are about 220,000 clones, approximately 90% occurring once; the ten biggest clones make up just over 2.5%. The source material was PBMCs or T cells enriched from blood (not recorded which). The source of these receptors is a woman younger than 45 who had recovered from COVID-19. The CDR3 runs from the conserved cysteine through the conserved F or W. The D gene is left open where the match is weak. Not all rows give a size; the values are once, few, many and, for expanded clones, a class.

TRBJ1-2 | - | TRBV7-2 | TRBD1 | CASSSSPGTGGGGGYTF | TGTGCCAGCAGCTCAAGCCCCGGGACAGGGGGAGGAGGCGGCTACACCTTC
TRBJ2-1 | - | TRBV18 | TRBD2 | CASTSGGIRQDNEQFF | TGTGCCAGTACTAGCGGGGGGATTAGACAGGACAATGAGCAGTTCTTC
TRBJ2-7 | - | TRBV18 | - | CASSPRLRTHAYEQYF | TGTGCCAGCTCACCACGTTTGCGGACTCATGCCTACGAGCAGTACTTC
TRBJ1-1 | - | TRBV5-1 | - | CASSLAEDSPRRNTEAFF | TGCGCCAGCAGCTTGGCTGAGGACAGCCCTCGCCGGAACACTGAAGCTTTCTTT
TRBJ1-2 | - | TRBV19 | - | CASSMEGAGGGYTF | TGTGCCAGTAGTATGGAAGGGGCGGGAGGTGGCTACACCTTC
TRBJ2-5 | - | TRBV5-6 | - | CASSLSGVQETQYF | TGTGCCAGCAGCTTGTCGGGGGTCCAAGAGACCCAGTACTTC
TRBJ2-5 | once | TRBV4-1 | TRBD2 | CASSPGGGYQETQYF | TGCGCCAGCAGCCCCGGGGGAGGGTACCAAGAGACCCAGTACTTC
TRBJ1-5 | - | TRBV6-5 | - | CASMAGLNQPQHF | TGTGCCAGCATGGCAGGGTTAAATCAGCCCCAGCATTTT
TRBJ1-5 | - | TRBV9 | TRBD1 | CASSGTGNQPQHF | TGTGCCAGCAGCGGGACAGGGAATCAGCCCCAGCATTTT
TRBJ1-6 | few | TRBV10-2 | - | CASSEKGKGYSPLHF | TGCGCCAGCAGTGAGAAGGGGAAGGGTTATTCACCCCTCCACTTT
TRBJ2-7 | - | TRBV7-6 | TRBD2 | CASSLDSGNYEQYF | TGTGCCAGCAGCTTAGATAGCGGGAACTACGAGCAGTACTTC
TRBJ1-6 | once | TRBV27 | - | CASSLWPSSPLHF | TGTGCCAGCAGTCTCTGGCCAAGTTCACCCCTCCACTTT
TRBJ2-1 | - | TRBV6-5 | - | CASRQGSSYNEQFF | TGTGCCAGCAGACAGGGTAGCTCCTACAATGAGCAGTTCTTC
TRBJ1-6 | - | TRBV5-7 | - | CASSLGQKAPSSPLHF | TGTGCCAGCAGCTTGGGACAGAAGGCACCTAGTTCACCCCTCCACTTT
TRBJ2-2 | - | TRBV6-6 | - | CASDKRGGSAGELFF | TGTGCCAGTGACAAAAGGGGTGGCTCCGCCGGGGAGCTGTTTTTT
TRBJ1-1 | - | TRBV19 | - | CASSTRGDTEAFF | TGTGCCAGTAGTACCAGGGGAGATACTGAAGCTTTCTTT
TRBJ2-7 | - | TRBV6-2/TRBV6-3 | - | CASSYGGQVHSYEQYF | TGTGCCAGCAGTTACGGGGGCCAGGTGCACTCCTACGAGCAGTACTTC
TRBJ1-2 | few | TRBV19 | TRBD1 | CASSKTGSVYGYTF | TGTGCCAGTAGTAAGACAGGGTCCGTCTATGGCTACACCTTC
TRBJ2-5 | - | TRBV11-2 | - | CASSLGSERAQYF | TGTGCCAGCAGCTTAGGGTCGGAGCGGGCCCAGTACTTC
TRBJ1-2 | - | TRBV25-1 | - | CASSEADHYGYTF | TGTGCCAGCAGTGAGGCAGATCACTATGGCTACACCTTC
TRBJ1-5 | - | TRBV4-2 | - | CASSQGYRPNNQPQHF | TGTGCCAGCAGCCAAGGGTACAGGCCGAACAATCAGCCCCAGCATTTT
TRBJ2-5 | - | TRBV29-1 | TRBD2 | CSVEKRGGNQETQYF | TGCAGCGTTGAAAAGCGGGGGGGCAACCAAGAGACCCAGTACTTC
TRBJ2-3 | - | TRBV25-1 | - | CASSEQLATDTQYF | TGTGCCAGCAGTGAACAACTAGCCACAGATACGCAGTATTTT
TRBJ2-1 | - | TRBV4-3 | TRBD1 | CASSHGPGQGSYNEQFF | TGCGCCAGCAGCCATGGGCCTGGACAGGGCTCCTACAATGAGCAGTTCTTC
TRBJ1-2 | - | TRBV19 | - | CASDTGQSYGYTF | TGTGCCAGTGACACAGGACAGTCCTATGGCTACACCTTC
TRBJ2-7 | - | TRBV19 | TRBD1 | CASSAPGQGVREQYF | TGTGCCAGTAGTGCCCCGGGACAGGGCGTACGCGAGCAGTACTTC
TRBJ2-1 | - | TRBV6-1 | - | CASSDRLGAYNEQFF | TGTGCCAGCAGTGATCGACTGGGGGCTTACAATGAGCAGTTCTTC
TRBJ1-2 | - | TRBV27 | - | CASSLGGTGYTF | TGTGCCAGCAGTTTAGGGGGCACTGGCTACACCTTC
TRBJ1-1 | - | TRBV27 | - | CASSVSTRGTEAFF | TGTGCCAGCAGCGTATCCACCAGGGGCACTGAAGCTTTCTTT
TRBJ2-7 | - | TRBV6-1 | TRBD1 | CASSDVTGYEQYF | TGTGCCAGCAGTGACGTGACAGGGTACGAGCAGTACTTC
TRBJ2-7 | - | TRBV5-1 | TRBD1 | CASSSDRGYEQYF | TGCGCCAGCAGCTCGGACAGGGGCTACGAGCAGTACTTC
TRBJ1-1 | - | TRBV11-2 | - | CASSLRRDITEAFF | TGTGCCAGCAGCTTAAGGAGAGATATCACTGAAGCTTTCTTT
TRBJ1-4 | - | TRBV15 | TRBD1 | CATGTGESGKLFF | TGTGCCACCGGGACAGGGGAATCTGGAAAACTGTTTTTT
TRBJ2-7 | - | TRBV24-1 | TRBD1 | CATSLRGRPYEQYF | TGTGCCACCAGTTTAAGGGGGCGACCCTACGAGCAGTACTTC
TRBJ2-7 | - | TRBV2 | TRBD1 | CASSPDRGGEQYF | TGTGCCAGCAGCCCCGACAGGGGGGGTGAGCAGTACTTC
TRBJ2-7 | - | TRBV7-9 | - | CASSLQVGLSYEQYF | TGTGCCAGCAGCCTACAGGTGGGTCTCTCCTACGAGCAGTACTTC
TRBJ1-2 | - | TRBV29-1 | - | CSFLGRYGYTF | TGCAGTTTTCTGGGGAGGTATGGCTACACCTTC
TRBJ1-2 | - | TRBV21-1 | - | CASSSRGRPTYGYTF | TGTGCCAGCAGCTCCAGGGGCCGCCCGACCTATGGCTACACCTTC
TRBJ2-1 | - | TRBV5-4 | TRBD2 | CASSLGVAGSSYNEQFF | TGTGCCAGCAGCCTAGGGGTAGCGGGCAGCTCCTACAATGAGCAGTTCTTC
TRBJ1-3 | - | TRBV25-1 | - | CASSPGIFRDTIYF | TGTGCCAGCAGCCCTGGTATCTTCAGGGACACCATATATTTT
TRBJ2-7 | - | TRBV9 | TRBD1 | CASSRGTDPYEQYF | TGTGCCAGCAGCAGAGGGACAGATCCCTACGAGCAGTACTTC
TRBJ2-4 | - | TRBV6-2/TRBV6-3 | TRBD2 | CASSSIGLAGSGKNIQYF | TGTGCCAGCAGTTCAATCGGGCTAGCGGGGAGTGGCAAAAACATTCAGTACTTC
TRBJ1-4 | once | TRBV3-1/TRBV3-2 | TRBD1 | CASSRDRTNEKLFF | TGTGCCAGCAGCCGGGACAGAACAAATGAAAAACTGTTTTTT
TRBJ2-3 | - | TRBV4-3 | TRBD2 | CASSQERPGGGETQYF | TGCGCCAGCAGCCAAGAAAGGCCGGGGGGTGGTGAAACGCAGTATTTT
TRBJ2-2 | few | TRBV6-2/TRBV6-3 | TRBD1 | CASSLDRVSTGELFF | TGTGCCAGCAGCCTAGACAGGGTCAGCACCGGGGAGCTGTTTTTT
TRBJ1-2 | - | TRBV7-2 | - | CASIPTRGANYGYTF | TGTGCCAGCATCCCGACCCGGGGGGCCAACTATGGCTACACCTTC
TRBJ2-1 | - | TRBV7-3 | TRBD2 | CASSLLAGLTYNEQFF | TGTGCCAGCAGCTTATTAGCGGGGCTTACCTACAATGAGCAGTTCTTC
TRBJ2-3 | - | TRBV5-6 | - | CASSLIGVDRDTQYF | TGTGCCAGCAGCCTAATCGGGGTAGATAGGGATACGCAGTATTTT
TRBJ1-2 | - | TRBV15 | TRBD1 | CATSRAGTGNGYTF | TGTGCCACCAGCAGAGCTGGGACAGGTAATGGCTACACCTTC
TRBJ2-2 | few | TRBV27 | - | CASSLSRAATGELFF | TGTGCCAGCAGTTTATCGAGAGCGGCCACCGGGGAGCTGTTTTTT
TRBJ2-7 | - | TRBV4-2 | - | CASSQVLLGAEQYF | TGTGCCAGCAGCCAGGTCTTACTAGGAGCCGAGCAGTACTTC
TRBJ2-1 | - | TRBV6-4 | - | CASSVEGGSDEQFF | TGTGCCAGCAGTGTGGAGGGGGGGTCTGATGAGCAGTTCTTC
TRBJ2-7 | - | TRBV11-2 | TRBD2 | CASSRGLAGSYEQYF | TGTGCCAGCAGCCGCGGACTAGCGGGCTCCTACGAGCAGTACTTC